This paragraph covers one T cell receptor (beta chain) sequence. Antigen unknown. The CDR3 contains 15 residues. Germline V CDR1 and CDR2: WSHSY, SAAADI. V lost 3 bases and J lost 5, with 16 bases in between. These data originate in a study of chemoradiotherapy in HPV16-positive cancers. Study in general: Functional T-cell assays on a couple of HPV16-positive patients' cells defined candidate HPV-specific clones and common TCR motifs. General study points: Better recurrence-free survival went with HPV-responsive T-cell expansion in HPV16-positive patients.

Only in-frame clones appear in the TCRdb table, and some are missing; sequencing was by immunoSEQ multiplex PCR. The sample yields 11,000 or so clones, over 70% seen once. The clonotype was recovered from a human donor with HPV-associated anogenital cancer. The specimen was collected from a patient who underwent chemoradiotherapy. V is TRBV10-2 and J is TRBJ2-5; D ambiguous. Here the CDR3 reads CASSDFGKVGETQYF. DNA for the CDR3: TGCGCCAGCAGTGACTTCGGTAAAGTAGGCGAGACCCAGTACTTC.